This entry concerns a single TCR beta chain. Both 60 Vbeta primers and 13 Jbeta primers went into the PCR. Measured with immunoSEQ multiplex PCR; TCRdb has only the in-frame clones, and not every one. The sample consists of fewer than 80,000 clones, 79% of them appearing once. The sample comes from a study of cytomegalovirus exposure and HLA in healthy donors. Trimming took off 4 bases at V and 0 bases at J, with 11 bases between the two ends. This CDR3 comprises 15 residues. CDR1 and CDR2 from the germline V gene are LGHNA and YSLEER. This chain joins TRBV4-3 and TRBJ2-3; D is possibly TRBD1 (5 bases). This TCR was sampled from a man younger than 45 in good health and CMV-seronegative. Sequenced material: PBMCs. CDR3 coding DNA: TGCGCCAGCAGCCGGACACCCTTTAGCACAGATACGCAGTATTTT. This codes for CASSRTPFSTDTQYF.